The 26 T cell receptor beta chains listed next were all sequenced from one sample in a study of cytomegalovirus exposure and HLA in healthy donors. Sequencing used immunoSEQ multiplex PCR; TCRdb keeps in-frame clones, though not all of them. The sample holds 75,000 to 90,000 clones; 85% to 95% are singletons and the top ten take nearly 0.7%. Sequenced: PBMCs. The receptors originated from a woman aged 18-29 years in good health and CMV-seronegative.

This chain uses TRBV7-5 with TRBJ2-3; the table's D gene call, TRBD1, was not cross checked with the DNA. TRBV7-5 is listed as a pseudogene. This CDR3 region has 15 residues. This CDR3 is CAANTGGSSTDTQYF. The CDR3 coding sequence is TGTGCCGCCAACACAGGGGGGTCTAGCACAGATACGCAGTATTTT.

V usage is TRBV28 and J usage is TRBJ2-5, with D maybe TRBD1 (7 bases). CDR3 length equals 12 residues. Germline V lookup: CDR1 MDHEN, CDR2 SYDVKM. In nucleotides, the CDR3 is TGTGCGGCTTCTTCAGGGGGGGAGACCCAGTACTTC. Translating it yields CAASSGGETQYF.

The V gene is TRBV5-8, the J gene TRBJ1-2, with TRBD1 matching over 7 bases. The CDR3 runs to 13 residues. Trimming took 4 bases from V and 2 from J; bases not matched to a gene: 2. Germline CDR1 reads SGHTS; CDR2 reads YDEGEE. This CDR3 is CASSEDRNYGYTF. The CDR3, as DNA: TGTGCCAGCAGCGAGGACAGGAACTATGGCTACACCTTC.

This clone was counted a single time. The CDR3 loop reads CASSQLQLARPDTQYF. The CDR3 nucleotides read TGCGCCAGCAGCCAACTTCAACTAGCGCGGCCAGATACGCAGTATTTT. The chain uses TRBV4-1 and TRBJ2-3; 7 positions match TRBD2. V dropped 2 bases and J dropped 4; count of bases not matched to a gene: 9. The CDR3 has 16 residues. CDR1 and CDR2 (germline): MGHRA, YSYEKL.

The J gene is TRBJ1-1, the V gene TRBV6-6; 8 nucleotides match TRBD1. J gave up 4 bases and V 2 bases, and 9 bases lay outside the gene matches. The CDR3 consists of 16 residues. CDR1 is MNHNY, CDR2 SVGAGI, per germline (reference sequence). CDR3 loop: CASSYRNRGGSTEAFF. The CDR3 bases are TGTGCCAGCAGTTACAGGAACAGGGGGGGAAGCACTGAAGCTTTCTTT.

The rearrangement uses TRBV30 and TRBJ2-7, with TRBD2 identical over 9 bases. Losses at the gene ends were 3 bases for V and 3 bases for J; bases not matched to a gene: 15. The germline CDR1 and CDR2 sequences are GTSNPN and SVGIG (reference sequence). This CDR3 is 17 amino acids long. CDR3 DNA sequence: TGTGCCTGGAGATATGGTAGCGGGAGATTTGGGCTCTACGAGCAGTACTTC. It codes for CAWRYGSGRFGLYEQYF. Looking up the rest from reference TRBV30 and TRBJ2-7 gives the full variable domain: SQTIHQWPATLVQPVGSPLSLECTVEGTSNPNLYWYRQAAGRGLQLLFYSVGIGQISSEVPQNLSASRPQDRQFILSSKKLLLSDSGFYLCAWRYGSGRFGLYEQYFGPGTRLTVT.

This clone came up once. The CDR3, as DNA: TGTGCCAGCAGCCGCGAGCGGGGTCGCACAGATACGCAGTATTTT. It codes for CASSRERGRTDTQYF. The chain is built from TRBV6-5 and TRBJ2-3; the match to TRBD2 covers 7 bases. The CDR3 has 15 residues. The germline V gene encodes CDR1 MNHEY and CDR2 SVGAGI. J gave up 1 base and V 6 bases, and 7 bases lay outside the gene matches.

This rearrangement joins TRBV28 to TRBJ1-5, with no clear D. V lost 1 base and J lost 4, with 11 bases in between. The CDR3 runs to 15 residues. Germline V gene sequence: CDR1 MDHEN, CDR2 SYDVKM. This chain's CDR3 is CASSLSGNGNQPQHF. The CDR3 DNA is TGTGCCAGCAGTTTATCCGGGAATGGGAATCAGCCCCAGCATTTT.

The chain has TRBV15 and TRBJ1-5, with 7 bases lining up with TRBD1. Germline V CDR1 and CDR2: LNHNV, YYDKDF (reference sequence). CDR3 size: 14 residues. J was trimmed by 2 bases and V by 5 bases; bases with no gene match: 3. CDR3 DNA: TGTGCCACCAGCCGACAGGGCGGCAATCAGCCCCAGCATTTT. Translation: CATSRQGGNQPQHF.

The chain couples TRBV28 to TRBJ2-6; maybe TRBD1 (6 bases). The CDR3 covers 16 residues. Trimming pared 7 bases from V and 4 bases from J, leaving 17 bases between. Germline CDR1 MDHEN, CDR2 SYDVKM. The CDR3 DNA is TGTGCCAGCACCCCATTGGGGGCGGCCGGGGCCAACGTCCTGACTTTC. It is translated as CASTPLGAAGANVLTF.

The chain carries TRBV5-3 and TRBJ2-1; TRBD2 is a possible D gene (5 bases). TRBV5-3 is an ORF, and what it does is uncertain. V lost 4 bases to trimming and J lost 3 bases, with 5 bases between them. The CDR3 has 12 residues. The CDR3 region is CARSRDYNEQFF. DNA for the CDR3: TGTGCCAGAAGCCGGGACTACAATGAGCAGTTCTTC.

The rearrangement joins TRBV7-8 to TRBJ1-2; D possibly corresponds to TRBD1 (5 bases). The germline V and J ends were trimmed by 1 base and 7 bases, with 10 bases remaining between them. The CDR3 spans 13 residues. The germline CDR1 and CDR2 sequences are SGHVS and FQNEAQ. CDR3 bases: TGTGCCAGCAGCTTAGAAGGGGAGGGTGGCTACACCTTC. Protein sequence: CASSLEGEGGYTF.

The CDR3 protein is CASSTGQGNTEAFF. The CDR3 coding sequence is TGTGCCAGTAGTACGGGACAGGGAAACACTGAAGCTTTCTTT. The J gene is TRBJ1-1, the V gene TRBV19; 9 bases align to TRBD1. The CDR3 length is 14 residues. Germline V gene data show CDR1 as LNHDA and CDR2 as SQIVND (reference sequence). With 4 bases clipped from V and 2 bases from J, the junction kept 2 bases outside the gene matches.

The chain uses TRBV21-1 and TRBJ2-7; TRBD2 is the table's D call, not checked against the DNA. TRBV21-1 is assigned pseudogene status. This CDR3 is built from 16 residues. The CDR3 DNA follows: TGTGCCAGCAGCAAGCTAGCGGGGGAGCCCTCCTACGAGCAGTACTTC. This encodes CASSKLAGEPSYEQYF.

The rearrangement links TRBV6-5 to TRBJ2-7, with a weak D call TRBD2 (6 bases). Per germline, CDR1 MNHEY and CDR2 SVGAGI. The CDR3 runs 13 residues. The germline V and J ends were trimmed by 5 bases and 6 bases, with 14 bases remaining between them. The CDR3 sequence: CASSPTRVAEQYF. The CDR3 DNA sequence: TGTGCCAGCAGTCCGACTAGAGTAGCCGAGCAGTACTTC.

The genes are TRBV5-1 and TRBJ1-3; no reliable D call. In germline, CDR1 is SGHRS, CDR2 YFSETQ. The CDR3 totals 13 residues. The ends were cut back, 0 bases at V and 7 bases at J, with 8 bases in the middle. The CDR3 nucleotides are TGCGCCAGCAGCTTGGCCGCCGGGAACACCATATATTTT. Protein sequence: CASSLAAGNTIYF.

This chain connects TRBV4-1 to TRBJ2-7, with a possible D match to TRBD1 (5 bases). V lost 3 bases and J lost 1, with 13 bases in between. The germline V gene has CDR1 MGHRA and CDR2 YSYEKL. There are 15 residues in the CDR3. The CDR3 is CASSHYDDRSYEQYF. CDR3 DNA sequence: TGCGCCAGCAGCCATTACGATGACAGATCCTACGAGCAGTACTTC.

The genes are TRBV5-1 and TRBJ2-2; TRBD2 is a possible D gene (6 bases). Trimming pared 7 bases from V and 1 base from J, leaving 14 bases between. CDR1 is SGHRS and CDR2 is YFSETQ in the germline V gene. This CDR3 comprises 15 residues. The CDR3 bases are TGCGCCAGCGTGGTGGGGGGAGTGAACACCGGGGAGCTGTTTTTT. Protein sequence: CASVVGGVNTGELFF.

In DNA form, the CDR3 reads TGTGCCTGGAGTGTAGGGGTGGGCGATAGCTCCTACGAGCAGTACTTC. Protein sequence: CAWSVGVGDSSYEQYF. The chain uses TRBV30 and TRBJ2-7; maybe TRBD1 (5 bases). CDR1 and CDR2 (germline): GTSNPN, SVGIG (reference sequence). The CDR3 is made up of 16 amino acids. Deletions cut 0 bases from V and 0 bases from J, with 15 bases between. Based on the CDR3 plus reference TRBV30 and TRBJ2-7, the full variable domain is SQTIHQWPATLVQPVGSPLSLECTVEGTSNPNLYWYRQAAGRGLQLLFYSVGIGQISSEVPQNLSASRPQDRQFILSSKKLLLSDSGFYLCAWSVGVGDSSYEQYFGPGTRLTVT.

V usage is TRBV6-5 and J usage is TRBJ1-5; 7 nucleotides align to TRBD1. The CDR3 sequence is 14 residues long. Germline values: CDR1 MNHEY, CDR2 SVGAGI. V dropped 6 bases and J dropped 7; count of bases not matched to a gene: 9. The CDR3 here is CASSARDREQPQHF. CDR3 in DNA: TGTGCCAGCAGCGCCCGTGACAGGGAACAGCCCCAGCATTTT.

The chain carries TRBV27 and TRBJ1-2; 8 bases line up with TRBD1. Trimming at V came to 5 bases and at J to 3 bases, leaving 5 bases not matched to a gene. From germline, CDR1 is MNHEY and CDR2 SMNVEV (reference sequence). The CDR3 totals 14 residues. CDR3 amino acids: CASSLRQGYYGYTF. DNA for the CDR3: TGTGCCAGCAGTCTCCGACAGGGGTACTATGGCTACACCTTC.

The chain uses TRBV7-9 and TRBJ1-2, with 7 bases that match TRBD1. Germline CDR1 reads SEHNR; CDR2 reads FQNEAQ (reference sequence). Unmatched junction bases numbered 7, after V lost 1 base and J lost 5 bases. The CDR3 has 15 residues. CDR3 bases: TGTGCCAGCAGCTTAGAGGGACAGCGCTCATATGGCTACACCTTC. Encoded protein: CASSLEGQRSYGYTF.

This rearrangement joins TRBV7-8 to TRBJ1-1, with TRBD1 identical over 7 bases. CDR1 is SGHVS, CDR2 FQNEAQ, per germline. J lost 6 bases, V lost 1 base, and 2 bases had no gene match. The length of the CDR3 is 13 residues. The CDR3 coding sequence is TGTGCCAGCAGCTTAGGTCAGGGGGCTGAAGCTTTCTTT. As protein: CASSLGQGAEAFF.

The rearrangement links TRBV4-3 to TRBJ2-7; TRBD2 aligns across 7 bases. CDR1 and CDR2 (germline): LGHNA, YSLEER. Germline trimming cut 1 base from V and 0 bases from J; bases unmatched to any gene: 6. The CDR3 is 16 residues long. CDR3 DNA sequence: TGCGCCAGCAGCCAAGGGCGGGAGCTAACCTCCTACGAGCAGTACTTC. Protein: CASSQGRELTSYEQYF.

The chain has TRBV2 and TRBJ1-5; no clear D gene. CDR3 length: 15 amino acids. CDR1 and CDR2 from the germline V gene are SNHLY and FYNNEI. The germline V and J ends were trimmed by 4 bases and 2 bases, with 12 bases remaining between them. CDR3 loop: CASSVSGNGNQPQHF. For the CDR3, the DNA is TGTGCCAGCAGTGTTTCGGGGAATGGCAATCAGCCCCAGCATTTT.

The V gene is TRBV9, the J gene TRBJ2-5; D might be TRBD1 (6 bases). In germline, CDR1 is SGDLS, CDR2 YYNGEE. V was trimmed by 4 bases and J by 9 bases, leaving 19 bases between them. The CDR3 totals 14 residues. The DNA for the CDR3 is TGTGCCAGCAGCCAGGGGCAGGTAAAGAGACCCCAGTACTTC. Translation gives CASSQGQVKRPQYF.